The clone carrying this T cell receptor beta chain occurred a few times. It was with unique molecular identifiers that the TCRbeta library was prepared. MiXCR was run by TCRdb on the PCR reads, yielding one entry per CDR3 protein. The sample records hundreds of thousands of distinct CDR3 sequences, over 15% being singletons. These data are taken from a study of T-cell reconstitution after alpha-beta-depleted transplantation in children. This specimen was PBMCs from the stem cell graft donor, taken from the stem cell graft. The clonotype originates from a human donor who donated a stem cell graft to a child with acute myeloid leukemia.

CDR3 amino acids: CATSDSTGTRGYNEQFF. The DNA for the CDR3 is TGTGCCACCAGTGATTCGACAGGTACCCGGGGTTACAATGAGCAGTTCTTC. V usage is TRBV24-1 and J usage is TRBJ2-1; weak D call: TRBD1 (6 bases). The CDR3 has 17 residues. Trimming took 2 bases from V and 4 from J, leaving 17 bases between them. Germline V lookup: CDR1 KGHDR, CDR2 SFDVKD.